These T cell receptor beta chains were read from a single sample in a study of post-analysis software for immune sequencing data. TCRdb used MiXCR to reprocess the PCR reads, holding one entry per CDR3 protein. Of 600,000 to 750,000 distinct CDR3 sequences in the sample, around 64% are singletons; the top ten hold about 11%. Sequenced sample: blood. The receptors originated from a girl aged 2-15 years with multiple sclerosis. Each CDR3 is given with its conserved first and last residue. D genes are given only for firm matches. Clone size appears in some rows only: once, few, many, or a class for an expanded clone.

NA	TRBD1	TRBV3-1	TRBJ2-1	TGTGCCAGCAGGCCGTGGGGGGACAGGGACAATGAGCAGTTCTTC	CASRPWGDRDNEQFF
NA	TRBD1	TRBV20-1	TRBJ2-1	TGCAGTGCTAGGGGACAGGGCTACAATGAGCAGTTCTTC	CSARGQGYNEQFF
NA	TRBD1	TRBV12-3/TRBV12-4	TRBJ1-2	TGTGCCAGCAGTTTCGACAGGGGCCTTTATGGCTACACCTTC	CASSFDRGLYGYTF
few	NA	TRBV12-3/TRBV12-4	TRBJ1-1	TGTGCCAGCAGTTTACACAGCTTAGGGGGGGAAGCTTTCTTT	CASSLHSLGGEAFF
NA	TRBD1	TRBV5-4	TRBJ1-2	TGTGCCAGCAGTTCGACAGGGTCTGGCTATGGCTACACCTTC	CASSSTGSGYGYTF
NA	NA	TRBV18	TRBJ1-2	TGTGCCAGCTCACCACTTCAGATCCCTAGGGGTACAGTCTCTGGCTACACCTTC	CASSPLQIPRGTVSGYTF
NA	NA	TRBV7-9	TRBJ2-7	TGTGCCAGCTCCCCCGACCAGAGTGGTAGGCAGTACTTC	CASSPDQSGRQYF
NA	NA	TRBV25-1	TRBJ2-5	TGTGCCAGCAGTGAATGGGGAGAGACCCAGTACTTC	CASSEWGETQYF
NA	NA	TRBV4-2	TRBJ1-4	TGTGCCAGCAAGGGCAGACCTAGCGGAAAACTGTTTTTT	CASKGRPSGKLFF
NA	NA	TRBV5-6	TRBJ2-3	TGTGCCAGCAGCCCATGGGGTCGCAGGGGCCCGCTAGGGGGGACAGATACGCAGTATTTT	CASSPWGRRGPLGGTDTQYF
NA	NA	TRBV12-3/TRBV12-4	TRBJ1-1	TGTGCCAGCAGGTCCGGACAGAGTACTGAAGCTTTCTTT	CASRSGQSTEAFF
few	TRBD2	TRBV7-2	TRBJ2-1	TGTGCCAGCAGCATTAGCGGGGACCACTCCTACAATGAGCAGTTCTTC	CASSISGDHSYNEQFF
NA	NA	TRBV6-2/TRBV6-3	TRBJ2-1	TGTGCCAGCAGTTACCCCCTTTGGGGGGAATACAATGAGCAGTTCTTC	CASSYPLWGEYNEQFF
once	TRBD2	TRBV7-9	TRBJ2-1	TGTGCCAGCAGCTTAATGGGACTAGCGGATTACAATGAGCAGTTCTTC	CASSLMGLADYNEQFF
NA	NA	TRBV15	TRBJ2-6	TGTGCCACCAGCAGAGGGAGAGGGGAAGGCTCTGGGGCCAACGTCCTGACTTTC	CATSRGRGEGSGANVLTF
NA	NA	TRBV27	TRBJ1-2	TGTGCCAGCACCACCCGTACAGGCATTGGTGGCTATGGCTACACCTTC	CASTTRTGIGGYGYTF
NA	NA	TRBV6-5	TRBJ1-6	TGTGCCAGCAGTTATGGGCCGGGGTCACCCCTCCACTTT	CASSYGPGSPLHF
once	TRBD1	TRBV9	TRBJ1-2	TGTGCCAGCAGCGTAGCAAGGACAGGGTTGGAAGGCTACACCTTC	CASSVARTGLEGYTF
NA	NA	TRBV7-3	TRBJ2-7	TGTGCCAGCAGCTTAGGTAGTACCGAGCAGTACTTC	CASSLGSTEQYF
NA	NA	TRBV7-9	TRBJ2-3	TGTGCCAGCAGCTTAGCATTCAGGGGAGATACGCAGTATTTT	CASSLAFRGDTQYF
NA	NA	TRBV5-1	TRBJ2-7	TGCGCCAGCAGCTTGTTATACCGGGACACCTACTACGAGCAGTACTTC	CASSLLYRDTYYEQYF
NA	NA	TRBV5-1	TRBJ2-3	TGCGCCAGCAGCTTCGGTGGGGTATCAGATACGCAGTATTTT	CASSFGGVSDTQYF
few	NA	TRBV3-1	TRBJ2-3	TGTGCCAGCAGCCAAGATGGGAATACGCAGTATTTT	CASSQDGNTQYF